The next 17 T cell receptor beta chains were all read from a single sample in a study of blood T cells in healthy people across ages. Next came a second PCR, run for about 6 to 12 cycles, which used a sample-barcoded 5' primer along with a J-beta primer mix. TCRdb recomputed calls from the 5' RACE reads with MiXCR, one row per CDR3 protein. The profile shows 1 million or so distinct CDR3 sequences, under 30% of them singletons. The same specimen was also included in a second study, on T cells of mothers and their children.

The sample was blood. These receptors came from a girl between 2 and 10 years old in good health.

This clonotype was detected once. This chain uses TRBV12-3 or TRBV12-4 with TRBJ2-3; 9 bases match TRBD1. V lost 6 bases and J lost 5; bases outside the gene matches: 6. This CDR3 spans 14 amino acids. The CDR3 here is CASRQTGGIDTQYF. Written as DNA, the CDR3 is TGTGCCAGCAGGCAGACAGGGGGAATAGATACGCAGTATTTT.

This clonotype came up a few times. Likely a read error: the CDR3 ends without its conserved phenylalanine or tryptophan. It is unclear where the CDR3 begins or ends on the DNA, so no DNA is shown, and the CDR3 is as TCRdb lists it. V usage is TRBV29-1 and J usage is TRBJ1-1; the table assigns TRBD1, which was not confirmed against the DNA. The germline V gene has CDR1 SQVTM and CDR2 ANQGSEA. Including both end residues, the CDR3 is 14 amino acids long. The CDR3 loop is CSVEVGVLNTEALL.

This clonotype came up many times. The CDR3 region is CASSQVTGGYEQYF. The CDR3 DNA follows: TGCGCCAGCAGCCAAGTAACAGGGGGTTACGAGCAGTACTTC. The J gene is TRBJ2-7, the V gene TRBV4-1; 8 nucleotides align to TRBD1. V shed 1 base and J 4 bases; nucleotides not matched to a gene: 3. The CDR3 runs to 14 residues. Germline lookup yields CDR1 MGHRA and CDR2 YSYEKL.

V and J are TRBV12-3 or TRBV12-4 and TRBJ2-5; 10 bases agree with TRBD2. This CDR3 has 15 residues. The J segment lost 1 base and the V segment lost 8 bases, leaving 7 bases of the junction unmatched. This chain's CDR3 is CASAPWTSGQETQYF. CDR3 in DNA: TGTGCCAGCGCCCCGTGGACTAGCGGCCAAGAGACCCAGTACTTC.

This sequence joins TRBV20-1 and TRBJ2-5; 13 bases match TRBD2. Matching the DNA end better, TRBJ2-1 makes the J call doubtful. The CDR3 length is 18 residues. Germline V CDR1 and CDR2: DFQATT, SNEGSKA (reference sequence). The CDR3 DNA is TGCAGTGCTAGATCTCGGGTCGGACTAGCGGGAGCTTTCAATGAGCAGTTCTTC. Protein: CSARSRVGLAGAFNEQFF.

The chain has TRBV7-3 and TRBJ1-1; D not resolved. Germline V CDR1 and CDR2: SGHTA, FQGTGA. Trimming took 1 base from V and 0 from J, leaving 15 bases between them. The CDR3 runs to 17 residues. CDR3 amino acids: CASSLIGPQPLNTEAFF. The CDR3 DNA follows: TGTGCCAGCAGCTTAATTGGGCCCCAACCCTTGAACACTGAAGCTTTCTTT.

This clonotype occurred a few times. The CDR3 protein is CAISDGLAGAPTGEQYF. DNA of the CDR3: TGTGCCATCAGTGACGGACTAGCGGGAGCCCCAACTGGAGAGCAGTACTTC. V and J are TRBV10-3 and TRBJ2-5; the match to TRBD2 covers 13 bases. The germline CDR1 and CDR2 sequences are ENHRY and SYGVKD. Trimming took 3 bases from V and 11 from J; bases not matched to a gene: 15. CDR3 length: 17 amino acids.

In its sample, this clonotype was seen a few times. This CDR3 reads CASSLWRDHGYTF. Written as DNA, the CDR3 is TGTGCCAGCAGCTTATGGAGGGACCATGGCTACACCTTC. The J gene is TRBJ1-2, the V gene TRBV7-2; D possibly corresponds to TRBD1 (5 bases). This CDR3 is built from 13 residues. The germline gives CDR1 SGHTA, CDR2 FQGNSA. V lost 2 bases to trimming and J lost 6 bases, with 10 bases between them.

This chain links TRBV12-3 or TRBV12-4 with TRBJ2-1; D possibly corresponds to TRBD1 (5 bases). V lost 6 bases, J lost 2 bases, and 17 bases lay in between. The CDR3 is 16 amino acids. The CDR3 nucleotides are TGTGCCAGCAGCCACCCGACAGAAGGGACCTACAATGAGCAGTTCTTC. This gives the protein CASSHPTEGTYNEQFF.

A few counts support this clonotype. The chain joins TRBV11-2 to TRBJ1-1, with a possible D match to TRBD1 (6 bases). The CDR3 runs 17 residues. V lost 6 bases to trimming and J lost 0 bases, with 20 bases between them. In germline, CDR1 is SGHAT, CDR2 FQNNGV. The CDR3 is CASSSWLRDTMNTEAFF. For the CDR3, the DNA is TGTGCCAGCAGTTCTTGGCTCCGGGACACAATGAACACTGAAGCTTTCTTT.

This chain links TRBV9 with TRBJ2-1; 11 bases line up with TRBD2. This CDR3 is built from 16 residues. Germline V gives CDR1 SGDLS, CDR2 YYNGEE. V gave up 3 bases and J gave up 10 bases; unmatched junction bases: 12. The CDR3 nucleotides are TGTGCCAGCAGCGGAACTAGCGGGGGTATTGTAGGGGAGCAGTTCTTC. Protein product: CASSGTSGGIVGEQFF.

J is TRBJ2-1 and V is TRBV29-1, with 9 bases identical to TRBD2. The ends lost 4 bases at V and 2 bases at J; junction bases unmatched: 3. CDR1 SQVTM and CDR2 ANQGSEA come from the germline V gene. The CDR3 contains 14 residues. CDR3 residues: CSVAGLATYNEQFF. The CDR3 DNA reads as TGCAGCGTTGCAGGACTAGCGACCTACAATGAGCAGTTCTTC.

The CDR3 sequence is CASSSGGQLTKNIQYF. The CDR3 DNA reads as TGTGCCAGCAGTTCGGGGGGCCAGCTAACCAAAAACATTCAGTACTTC. The rearrangement joins TRBV28 to TRBJ2-4; maybe TRBD2 (7 bases). Germline CDR1 is MDHEN and CDR2 is SYDVKM. The ends were cut back, 4 bases at V and 2 bases at J, with 15 bases in the middle. The length of the CDR3 is 16 residues.

The genes are TRBV10-3 and TRBJ2-5; tentative D call: TRBD1 (6 bases). Near its end, the DNA agrees better with TRBJ2-7, so the J call may be wrong. Germline V gene data show CDR1 as ENHRY and CDR2 as SYGVKD. This CDR3 region has 16 residues. The DNA for the CDR3 is TGTGCCATCAGTGACCCCTCAGGGGCCAGCTCCTACGAGCAGTACTTC. It is translated as CAISDPSGASSYEQYF.

This rearrangement joins TRBV7-3 to TRBJ2-1; D is unclear. V lost 5 bases and J 9 bases, leaving 14 bases between the germline ends. The CDR3 is 13 residues long. Germline V gene data show CDR1 as SGHTA and CDR2 as FQGTGA. In nucleotides, the CDR3 is TGTGCCAGCAGCGAGACTGGGGTGATTGAGCAGTTCTTC. Amino acids: CASSETGVIEQFF.

The genes are TRBV11-2 and TRBJ2-7, with a tentative D call TRBD2 (7 bases). Germline-derived CDR1 and CDR2 are SGHAT and FQNNGV. V was pared by 1 base and J by 7 bases, with 14 bases between. The CDR3 has 14 residues. DNA of the CDR3: TGTGCCAGCAGCTTAGGAGGGGGGGCTTGGGAGCAGTACTTC. This encodes CASSLGGGAWEQYF. Looking up the rest from reference TRBV11-2 and TRBJ2-7 gives the full variable domain: EAGVAQSPRYKIIEKRQSVAFWCNPISGHATLYWYQQILGQGPKLLIQFQNNGVVDDSQLPKDRFSAERLKGVDSTLKIQPAKLEDSAVYLCASSLGGGAWEQYFGPGTRLTVT.

This clonotype has more than one count but fewer than ten. The V call is TRBV20-1, the J call TRBJ2-2; D call uncertain. Per the germline V gene, CDR1 is DFQATT and CDR2 is SNEGSKA (reference sequence). Between the trimmed V and J ends, which lost 1 base and 1 base, there was a span of 13 bases. This CDR3 has 16 residues. CDR3 sequence: CSARGPTQMNTGELFF. CDR3 sequence (DNA): TGCAGTGCTAGAGGTCCGACGCAGATGAACACCGGGGAGCTGTTTTTT.